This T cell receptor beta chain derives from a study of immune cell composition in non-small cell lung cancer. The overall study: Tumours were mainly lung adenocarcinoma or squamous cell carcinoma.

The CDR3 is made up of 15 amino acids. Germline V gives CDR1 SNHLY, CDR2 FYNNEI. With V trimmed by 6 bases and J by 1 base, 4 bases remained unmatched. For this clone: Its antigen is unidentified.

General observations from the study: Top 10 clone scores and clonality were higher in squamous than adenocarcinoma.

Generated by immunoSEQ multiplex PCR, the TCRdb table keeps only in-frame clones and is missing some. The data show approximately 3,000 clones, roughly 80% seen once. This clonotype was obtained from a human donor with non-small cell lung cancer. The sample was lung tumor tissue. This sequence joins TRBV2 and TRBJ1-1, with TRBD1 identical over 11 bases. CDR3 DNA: TGTGCCAGCAGCCGGGACAGGGGGTCGAACACTGAAGCTTTCTTT. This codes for CASSRDRGSNTEAFF.